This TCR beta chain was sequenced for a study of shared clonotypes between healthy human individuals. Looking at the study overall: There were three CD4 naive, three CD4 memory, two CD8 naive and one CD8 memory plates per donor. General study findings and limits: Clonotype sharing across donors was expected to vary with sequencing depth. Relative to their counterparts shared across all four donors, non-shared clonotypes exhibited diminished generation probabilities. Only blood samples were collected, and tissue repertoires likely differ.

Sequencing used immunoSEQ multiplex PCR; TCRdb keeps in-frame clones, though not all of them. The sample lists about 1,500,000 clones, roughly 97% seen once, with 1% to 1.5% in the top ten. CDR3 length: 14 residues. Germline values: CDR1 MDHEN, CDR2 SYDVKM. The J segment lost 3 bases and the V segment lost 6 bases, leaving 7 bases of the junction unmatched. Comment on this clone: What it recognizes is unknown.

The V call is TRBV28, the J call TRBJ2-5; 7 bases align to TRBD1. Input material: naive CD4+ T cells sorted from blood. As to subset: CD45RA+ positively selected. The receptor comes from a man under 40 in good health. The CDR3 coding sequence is TGTGCCAGCAGGAGACAGGGTGGGGAAGAGACCCAGTACTTC. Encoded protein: CASRRQGGEETQYF.